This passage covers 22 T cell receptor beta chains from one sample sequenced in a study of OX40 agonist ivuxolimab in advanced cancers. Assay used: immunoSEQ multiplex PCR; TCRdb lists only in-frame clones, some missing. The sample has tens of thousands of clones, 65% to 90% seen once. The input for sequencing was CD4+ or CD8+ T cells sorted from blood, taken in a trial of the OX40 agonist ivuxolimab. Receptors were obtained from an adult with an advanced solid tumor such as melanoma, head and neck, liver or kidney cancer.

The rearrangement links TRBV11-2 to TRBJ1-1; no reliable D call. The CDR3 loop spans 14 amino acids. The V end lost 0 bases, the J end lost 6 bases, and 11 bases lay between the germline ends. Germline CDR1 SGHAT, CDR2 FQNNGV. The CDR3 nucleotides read TGTGCCAGCAGCTTAGAAGGGATCGGCGCTGAAGCTTTCTTT. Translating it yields CASSLEGIGAEAFF.

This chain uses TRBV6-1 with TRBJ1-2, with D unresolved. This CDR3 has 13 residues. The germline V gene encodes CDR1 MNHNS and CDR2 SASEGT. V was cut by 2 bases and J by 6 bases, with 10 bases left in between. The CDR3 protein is CASSERYLDGYTF. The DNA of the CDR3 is TGTGCCAGCAGTGAAAGGTACCTGGATGGCTACACCTTC.

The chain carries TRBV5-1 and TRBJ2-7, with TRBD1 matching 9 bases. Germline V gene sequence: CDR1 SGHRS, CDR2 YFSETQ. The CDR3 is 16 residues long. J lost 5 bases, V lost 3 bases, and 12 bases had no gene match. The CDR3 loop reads CASSSMTGQGTHEQYF. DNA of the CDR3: TGCGCCAGCAGCTCAATGACGGGACAGGGAACCCACGAGCAGTACTTC. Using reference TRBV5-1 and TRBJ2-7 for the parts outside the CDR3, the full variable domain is KAGVTQTPRYLIKTRGQQVTLSCSPISGHRSVSWYQQTPGQGLQFLFEYFSETQRNKGNFPGRFSGRQFSNSRSEMNVSTLELGDSALYLCASSSMTGQGTHEQYFGPGTRLTVT.

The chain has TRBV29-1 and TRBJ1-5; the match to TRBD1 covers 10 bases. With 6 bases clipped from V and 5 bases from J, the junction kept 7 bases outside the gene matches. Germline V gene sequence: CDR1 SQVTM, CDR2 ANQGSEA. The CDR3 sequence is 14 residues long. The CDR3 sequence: CSVTAGTGDQPQHF. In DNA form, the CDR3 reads TGCAGCGTGACCGCCGGGACAGGGGATCAGCCCCAGCATTTT.

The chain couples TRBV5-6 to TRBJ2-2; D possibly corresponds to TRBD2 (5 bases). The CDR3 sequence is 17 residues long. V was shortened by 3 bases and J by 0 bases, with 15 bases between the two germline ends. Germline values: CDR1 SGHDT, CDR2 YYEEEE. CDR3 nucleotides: TGTGCCAGCAGCTCCGCCGGGATAGCTGCGAACACCGGGGAGCTGTTTTTT. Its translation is CASSSAGIAANTGELFF.

CDR3 in DNA: TGTGCCAGCGATGGACAGTTTTCTAACTATGGCTACACCTTC. Protein sequence: CASDGQFSNYGYTF. The chain is built from TRBV2 and TRBJ1-2; D might be TRBD1 (6 bases). This CDR3 contains 14 residues. From germline, CDR1 is SNHLY and CDR2 FYNNEI. Trimming left V 8 bases short and J 0 bases short, with 13 bases between.

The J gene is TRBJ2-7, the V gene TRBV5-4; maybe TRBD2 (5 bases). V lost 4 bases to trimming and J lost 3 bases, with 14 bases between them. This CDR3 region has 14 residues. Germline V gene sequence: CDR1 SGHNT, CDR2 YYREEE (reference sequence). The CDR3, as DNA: TGTGCCAGCAGCACGGGGAATAGCCGCTACGAGCAGTACTTC. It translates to CASSTGNSRYEQYF.

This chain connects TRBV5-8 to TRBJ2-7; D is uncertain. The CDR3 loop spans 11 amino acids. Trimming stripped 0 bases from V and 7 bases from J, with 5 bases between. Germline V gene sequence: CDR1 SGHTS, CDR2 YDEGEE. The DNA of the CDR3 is TGTGCCAGCAGCTTGGAGACGGAGCAGTACTTC. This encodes CASSLETEQYF.

CDR3 in amino acids: CASSPLASGEYNEQFF. The CDR3, as DNA: TGTGCCAGCTCACCATTAGCTAGCGGGGAGTACAATGAGCAGTTCTTC. The rearrangement uses TRBV18 and TRBJ2-1, with 9 bases fitting TRBD2. The CDR3 length is 16 residues. Germline V gives CDR1 KGHSH, CDR2 LQKENI. The J segment lost 4 bases and the V segment lost 2 bases, leaving 6 bases of the junction unmatched.

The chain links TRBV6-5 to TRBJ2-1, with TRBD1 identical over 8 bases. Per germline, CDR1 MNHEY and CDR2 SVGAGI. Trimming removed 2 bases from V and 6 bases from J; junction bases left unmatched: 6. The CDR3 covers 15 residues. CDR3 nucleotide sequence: TGTGCCAGCAGTTACAGGGGACAGGAACTCAATGAGCAGTTCTTC. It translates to CASSYRGQELNEQFF.

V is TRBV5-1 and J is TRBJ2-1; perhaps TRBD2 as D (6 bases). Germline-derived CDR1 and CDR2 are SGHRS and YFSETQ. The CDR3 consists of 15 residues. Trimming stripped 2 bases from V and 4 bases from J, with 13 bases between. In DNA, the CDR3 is TGCGCCAGCAGCTTTAGACGGGACTTTTACAATGAGCAGTTCTTC. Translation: CASSFRRDFYNEQFF.

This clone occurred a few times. The CDR3 protein is CASRSLTVTEAFF. CDR3 nucleotide sequence: TGTGCCAGCAGGTCCTTGACAGTCACTGAAGCTTTCTTT. The chain joins TRBV6-1 to TRBJ1-1; TRBD1 might be the D (5 bases). The germline V and J ends were trimmed by 6 bases and 4 bases, with 12 bases remaining between them. Germline lookup yields CDR1 MNHNS and CDR2 SASEGT. The CDR3 has 13 amino acids.

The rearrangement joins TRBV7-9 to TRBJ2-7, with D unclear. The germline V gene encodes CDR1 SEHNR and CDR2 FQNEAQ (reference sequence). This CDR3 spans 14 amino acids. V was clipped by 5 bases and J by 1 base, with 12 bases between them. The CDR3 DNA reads TGTGCCAGCAGCCCTGACGGGCGATCCTACGAGCAGTACTTC. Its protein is CASSPDGRSYEQYF.

CDR3 protein: CASRSGQIYSDTQYF. The CDR3, as DNA: TGTGCCAGCAGGAGCGGACAGATCTATTCAGATACGCAGTATTTT. J is TRBJ2-3 and V is TRBV6-6; a possible D gene is TRBD1 (6 bases). The V gene's germline CDR1 is MNHNY and CDR2 SVGAGI (reference sequence). The CDR3 consists of 15 residues. V was cut by 6 bases and J by 4 bases, with 17 bases left in between.

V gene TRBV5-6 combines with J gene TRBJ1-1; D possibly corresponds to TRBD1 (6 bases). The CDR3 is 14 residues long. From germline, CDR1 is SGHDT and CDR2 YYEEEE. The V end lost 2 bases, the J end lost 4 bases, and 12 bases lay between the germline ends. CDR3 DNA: TGTGCCAGCAGCTTAGGGACAAGGGGCACTGAAGCTTTCTTT. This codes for CASSLGTRGTEAFF. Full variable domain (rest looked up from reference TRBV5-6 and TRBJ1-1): DAGVTQSPTHLIKTRGQQVTLRCSPKSGHDTVSWYQQALGQGPQFIFQYYEEEERQRGNFPDRFSGHQFPNYSSELNVNALLLGDSALYLCASSLGTRGTEAFFGQGTRLTVV.

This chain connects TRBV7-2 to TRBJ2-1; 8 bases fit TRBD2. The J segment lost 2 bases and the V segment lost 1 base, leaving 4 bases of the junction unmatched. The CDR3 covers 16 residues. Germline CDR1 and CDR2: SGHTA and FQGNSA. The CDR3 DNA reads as TGTGCCAGCAGCTTAGGGAGCGGGAGTGCCTACAATGAGCAGTTCTTC. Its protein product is CASSLGSGSAYNEQFF. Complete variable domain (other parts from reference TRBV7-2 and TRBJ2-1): GAGVSQSPSNKVTEKGKDVELRCDPISGHTALYWYRQSLGQGLEFLIYFQGNSAPDKSGLPSDRFSAERTGGSVSTLTIQRTQQEDSAVYLCASSLGSGSAYNEQFFGPGTRLTVL.

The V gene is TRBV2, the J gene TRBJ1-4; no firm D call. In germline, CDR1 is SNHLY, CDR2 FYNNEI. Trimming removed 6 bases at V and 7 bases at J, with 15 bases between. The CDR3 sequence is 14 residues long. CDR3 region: CASRDGRALEKLFF. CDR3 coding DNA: TGTGCCAGCAGGGACGGAAGGGCCCTTGAAAAACTGTTTTTT.

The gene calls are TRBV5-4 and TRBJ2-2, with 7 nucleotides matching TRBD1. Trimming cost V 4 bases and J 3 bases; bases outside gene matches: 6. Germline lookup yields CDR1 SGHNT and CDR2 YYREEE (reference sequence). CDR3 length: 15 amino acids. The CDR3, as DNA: TGTGCCAGCAGCCGAGCGACAGGGTACACCGGGGAGCTGTTTTTT. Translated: CASSRATGYTGELFF.

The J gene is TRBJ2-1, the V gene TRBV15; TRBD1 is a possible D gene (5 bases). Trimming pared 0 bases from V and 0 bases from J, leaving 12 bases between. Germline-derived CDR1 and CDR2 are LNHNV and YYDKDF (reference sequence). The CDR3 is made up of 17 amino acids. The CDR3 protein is CATSRDPTESSYNEQFF. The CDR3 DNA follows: TGTGCCACCAGCAGAGACCCGACAGAAAGCTCCTACAATGAGCAGTTCTTC.

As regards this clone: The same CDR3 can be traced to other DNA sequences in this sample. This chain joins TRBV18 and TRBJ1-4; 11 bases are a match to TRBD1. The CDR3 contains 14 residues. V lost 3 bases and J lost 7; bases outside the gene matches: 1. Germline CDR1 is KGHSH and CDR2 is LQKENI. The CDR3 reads CASSPGQGGEKLFF. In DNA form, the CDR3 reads TGTGCCAGCTCACCGGGACAGGGGGGTGAAAAACTGTTTTTT.

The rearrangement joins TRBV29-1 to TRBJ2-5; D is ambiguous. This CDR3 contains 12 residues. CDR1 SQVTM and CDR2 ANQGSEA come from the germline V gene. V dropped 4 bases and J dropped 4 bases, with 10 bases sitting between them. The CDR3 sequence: CSVAGDRETQYF. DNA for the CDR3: TGCAGCGTTGCTGGAGATAGAGAGACCCAGTACTTC.

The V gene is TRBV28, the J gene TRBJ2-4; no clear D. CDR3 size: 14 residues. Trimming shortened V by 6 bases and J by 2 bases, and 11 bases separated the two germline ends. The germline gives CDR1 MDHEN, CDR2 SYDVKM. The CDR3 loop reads CASRSTLSKNIQYF. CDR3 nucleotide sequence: TGTGCCAGCAGGTCTACATTGTCCAAAAACATTCAGTACTTC.